The source of this T cell receptor (beta chain) is a study of identical twins. TCRdb processed the 5' RACE reads anew with MiXCR; each CDR3 protein has one entry. This repertoire shows around 280,000 distinct CDR3 sequences, more than 6.5% found once; its top ten account for around 2.1%. The CDR3 loop spans 15 amino acids. V lost 4 bases and J lost 1, with 12 bases in between. From germline, CDR1 is SSHAT and CDR2 FNYEAQ (reference sequence). The same sample was also used in a study of yellow fever vaccine responses in identical twins.

This chain joins TRBV7-7 and TRBJ2-3, with D perhaps matching TRBD2 (5 bases). The clonotype was recovered from a woman aged 18-30 years in good health. The material sequenced was memory (CD45RO+) T cells sorted from blood. The CDR3 coding sequence is TGTGCCAGCAGCTCAACGGGGTCGGGCACAGATACGCAGTATTTT. Protein sequence: CASSSTGSGTDTQYF. The full variable domain, its missing parts supplied by reference TRBV7-7 and TRBJ2-3, is GAGVSQSPRYKVTKRGQDVTLRCDPISSHATLYWYQQALGQGPEFLTYFNYEAQPDKSGLPSDRFSAERPEGSISTLTIQRTEQRDSAMYRCASSSTGSGTDTQYFGPGTRLTVL.